This is a list of T cell receptor beta chains from one sample in a study of T cells in Graves' hyperthyroidism and ophthalmopathy. TCRdb called the multiplex PCR reads again in MiXCR, with one record for every CDR3 protein. The repertoire holds roughly 420,000 distinct CDR3 sequences, with roughly 13% as singletons. Sequencing was done on a sample of blood. Source of these receptors: a woman younger than 30 with Graves' hyperthyroidism. Each CDR3 is given without its conserved first and last residue.

v_call | cdr3_aa
TRBV7-7 | ASSLTSVTGPGELF
TRBV11-2 | ASSPLGGRARDEQY
TRBV6-2/TRBV6-3 | ASSSSSGRAETQY
TRBV30 | AWSKGAGAGELF
TRBV6-1 | VSSVLGHLFSYEQY
TRBV10-3 | AIRADGLMNTEAF
TRBV20-1 | SARSSSGSFNEQF
TRBV27 | ASSSAGQGGGNQPQH
TRBV14 | ASSQEWERVDEQF
TRBV20-1 | SARDSANYGYT
TRBV6-2/TRBV6-3 | ASSYGAEETQY
TRBV5-1 | ASSLGVAGGWPPRNYEQY
TRBV6-5 | ASSYTVGQSYNSPLH
TRBV5-1 | ASSLGQRTGRTEAF
TRBV18 | ASTGGRKRYEQY
TRBV13 | ASSLVKGARTDTQY
TRBV4-2 | ASSQGTSDSGANVLT
TRBV7-9 | ASSSVREGGYEQY
TRBV12-5 | ASGLVAWDRYNEQF
TRBV20-1 | SARQGNEAF
TRBV6-1 | ASSQGGIGETQY
TRBV18 | ASSPDSNQETQY
TRBV2 | ATSRIAGGPEGKTQY
TRBV5-6 | ASSRLARRANTEAF
TRBV30 | AWSGIVEAF
TRBV5-1 | ASTPGNPQGTYGYT
TRBV20-1 | SASSTRGLTEAF
TRBV7-2 | ASSTSGTVNEKLF
TRBV6-1 | ASSPRGGGGYGYT
TRBV15 | ATRFGHSNTEAF
TRBV3-1 | ASSQDTAAKNIQY
TRBV10-3 | AISSLAGEGEQF
TRBV11-2 | ASSFWGRSQETQY
TRBV30 | AWSVGAGSEETQY
TRBV2 | AVSGTLNTEAF
TRBV11-3 | ASSHEGDHNEQF
TRBV6-1 | ASKRGVHSPLH
TRBV6-1 | ASSAGANTGELF
TRBV20-1 | SASLGLAAYNEQF
TRBV28 | ASNPTSGRLHTGELF
TRBV20-1 | SLPGLADYEQY
TRBV11-2 | ASSYYPQGSSYNEQF
TRBV7-9 | ASSLLSGQGMNTIY
TRBV7-3 | ASSLLRGTEQF
TRBV4-2 | ASSPTRDAYDTQY
TRBV20-1 | SARDLWTEGSNIQY
TRBV7-9 | ASSLTGPLETQY
TRBV11-2 | ASSLLGHGNTIY
TRBV5-1 | ATKTDMNTEAF
TRBV28 | ASSSEIRGQTSVTEAF
TRBV12-3/TRBV12-4 | ASRGGGQGGSYGYT
TRBV12-3/TRBV12-4 | ASRGALQADAQY
TRBV27 | ASSLSWVASGSRSYEQY
TRBV6-1 | ASSPSGGGVAGELF
TRBV4-1 | ASSQVQTMNTEAF